The present entry profiles one T cell receptor beta chain with its context. Antigen unknown. This sample was taken from a study of cytomegalovirus exposure and HLA in healthy donors. Notes on the study in general: In a later analysis, a missense DCLRE1C variant was linked to TCR beta V- and J-gene trimming. Testing in vitro showed a few CMV-associated chains specific for CMV antigens. Among the most significant clusters, several appeared linked to common viral pathogens in a later analysis.

Trimming at V came to 2 bases and at J to 3 bases, leaving 5 bases not matched to a gene. CDR1 SEHNR and CDR2 FQNEAQ come from the germline V gene (reference sequence). This CDR3 has 15 amino acids. Primers for the PCR totalled 60 Vbeta and 13 Jbeta. Original methodology: Some 12 million shared chains were among the 65 million to 85 million unique TCR beta chains that a later analysis counted. TCRdb's copy holds only in-frame clones and misses some; the assay was immunoSEQ multiplex PCR. V, J and clone size are those of that table, while D and trimming were read from the DNA. Of more than 80,000 clones in the sample, roughly 80% are singletons; the top ten hold 3% to 4%.

This chain connects TRBV7-9 to TRBJ2-3; 7 nucleotides line up with TRBD1. The receptor was derived from a man aged 55 to 69 in good health and CMV-seronegative. Sequencing used PBMCs. This chain's CDR3 is CASSLIGGVTDTQYF. The CDR3 DNA is TGTGCCAGCAGCTTAATAGGGGGCGTAACAGATACGCAGTATTTT.